The 3 T cell receptor beta chains below were found in one sample sequenced in a study of T cells after yellow fever vaccination. Each CDR3 protein is one row after TCRdb ran MiXCR on the 5' RACE reads. The sample shows 600,000 to 750,000 distinct CDR3 sequences, roughly an eighth of them seen only once. The sample consisted of PBMCs, taken on the day of the yellow fever booster vaccination. The receptors derive from a man between 25 and 39 years old who received the YFV17D yellow fever vaccine.

This clonotype was counted only a few times. The chain recombines TRBV30 with TRBJ2-6, with D perhaps matching TRBD1 or TRBD2 (5 bases each). V was trimmed by 6 bases and J by 4 bases, leaving 19 bases between them. From germline, CDR1 is GTSNPN and CDR2 SVGIG (reference sequence). The CDR3 sequence is 16 residues long. The CDR3 loop is CACLSQGVAGANVLTF. CDR3 coding DNA: TGTGCCTGTCTCTCCCAGGGAGTAGCCGGGGCCAACGTCCTGACTTTC.

The gene calls are TRBV11-2 and TRBJ2-5, with D perhaps matching TRBD1 (6 bases). The CDR3 is 14 residues long. Germline assignment: CDR1 SGHAT and CDR2 FQNNGV. Trimming shortened V by 5 bases and J by 10 bases, and 20 bases separated the two germline ends. The CDR3 is CASSPTGGSAGQYF. The CDR3 DNA follows: TGTGCCAGCAGCCCGACAGGCGGAAGTGCTGGCCAGTACTTC.

This clonotype showed up just a few times. This chain joins TRBV29-1 and TRBJ2-7, with D perhaps matching TRBD2 (5 bases). The CDR3 is made up of 13 amino acids. V was cut by 6 bases and J by 0 bases, with 12 bases left in between. Germline V gene sequence: CDR1 SQVTM, CDR2 ANQGSEA. The CDR3 nucleotides are TGCAGCGTGGAGAGAGGAGGCTCCTACGAGCAGTACTTC. The encoded protein is CSVERGGSYEQYF.